Listed here are 32 T cell receptor beta chains from one sample, sequenced in a study of neurological immune-mediated disorders (dated by TCRdb to between 2018 and 2021). The protocol used for the library was 5' RACE. The reads were generated on an Illumina HiSeq 2500. TCRdb reprocessing: public reads trimmed at Q25 with fastp, clones called with MiXCR, in-frame beta chains kept. Here each entry gathers all rows of one CDR3 protein and keeps the most common genes and DNA. The sample records about 77,000 distinct CDR3 sequences, about 9.4% of which are singletons. The ten most abundant clones make up 1.7% of the sample. Sequenced: PBMCs. The receptors here all came from a man aged 45-60 years in good health.

This clonotype has at least ten counts. The V gene is TRBV11-3, the J gene TRBJ2-3, with 9 bases matching TRBD1. CDR3 length: 15 residues. Germline loops: CDR1 SGHNT, CDR2 YENEEA. The junction had 3 bases not matched to a gene; V was cut back by 5 bases and J by 0 bases. CDR3 sequence (DNA): TGTGCCAGCAGCCCAGGGACAGGGAGCACAGATACGCAGTATTTT. It encodes CASSPGTGSTDTQYF.

J is TRBJ2-1 and V is TRBV10-1; D is perhaps TRBD1 (6 bases). V was trimmed by 4 bases and J by 7 bases, leaving 14 bases between them. The CDR3 consists of 14 residues. Germline V gene data show CDR1 as WNHNN and CDR2 as SYGVQD (reference sequence). CDR3 DNA: TGCGCCAGCAGTGGGGGGACAATCTCGAATGAGCAGTTCTTC. This codes for CASSGGTISNEQFF.

The rearrangement joins TRBV6-5 to TRBJ1-6; 10 bases line up with TRBD1. J gave up 7 bases and V 6 bases, and 6 bases lay outside the gene matches. Germline V gene sequence: CDR1 MNHEY, CDR2 SVGAGI. This CDR3 has 15 residues. The DNA for the CDR3 is TGTGCCAGCAGGAGTATGGGACAGGGGAATTCACCCCTCCACTTT. Translating it yields CASRSMGQGNSPLHF.

The V call is TRBV15, the J call TRBJ1-5; no reliable D call. Germline lookup yields CDR1 LNHNV and CDR2 YYDKDF (reference sequence). Trimming took 0 bases from V and 4 from J, leaving 7 bases between them. There are 14 residues in the CDR3. The CDR3 nucleotides are TGTGCCACCAGCAGAGATCACGGGAATCAGCCCCAGCATTTT. This encodes CATSRDHGNQPQHF. Full variable domain (missing parts from reference TRBV15 and TRBJ1-5): DAMVIQNPRYQVTQFGKPVTLSCSQTLNHNVMYWYQQKSSQAPKLLFHYYDKDFNNEADTPDNFQSRRPNTSFCFLDIRSPGLGDTAMYLCATSRDHGNQPQHFGDGTRLSIL.

The table lists this clonotype with many counts. The chain couples TRBV5-1 to TRBJ1-4; TRBD1 agrees at 7 bases. V was pared by 0 bases and J by 8 bases, with 7 bases of the junction left unmatched. Germline CDR1 SGHRS, CDR2 YFSETQ. This CDR3 comprises 15 residues. CDR3 sequence: CASSLEGTVEEKLFF. CDR3 DNA sequence: TGCGCCAGCAGCTTGGAAGGGACAGTGGAGGAAAAACTGTTTTTT.

This clonotype was seen many times. The chain recombines TRBV7-9 with TRBJ2-2; tentatively, D is TRBD1 (5 bases). The CDR3 is made up of 15 amino acids. Germline loops: CDR1 SEHNR, CDR2 FQNEAQ (reference sequence). Trimming removed 5 bases from V and 2 bases from J, with 12 bases in between. The CDR3 sequence is CASSLRVINTGELFF. CDR3 bases: TGTGCCAGCAGCCTCAGGGTTATAAACACCGGGGAGCTGTTTTTT.

By its share, this clonotype is medium-sized. This sequence joins TRBV20-1 and TRBJ2-4; D perhaps matches TRBD1 (6 bases). The V and J ends lost 5 bases and 1 base respectively, with 15 bases between them. Germline V lookup: CDR1 DFQATT, CDR2 SNEGSKA (reference sequence). This CDR3 comprises 15 residues. CDR3 loop: CSAGVQGGAKNIQYF. The CDR3 nucleotides read TGCAGTGCTGGCGTACAGGGTGGTGCCAAAAACATTCAGTACTTC.

The chain joins TRBV27 to TRBJ2-5; D gene uncertain. Trimming cost V 5 bases and J 9 bases, with 22 bases left between them. Per the germline V gene, CDR1 is MNHEY and CDR2 is SMNVEV (reference sequence). The CDR3 spans 15 residues. CDR3 region: CASSPSGREVPAQYF. CDR3 DNA: TGTGCCAGCAGTCCTTCCGGTAGGGAAGTCCCGGCCCAGTACTTC.

This clonotype was observed many times. This chain joins TRBV7-2 and TRBJ2-4, with 13 bases lining up with TRBD2. Unmatched junction bases numbered 8, after V lost 6 bases and J lost 3 bases. The CDR3 spans 17 residues. In germline, CDR1 is SGHTA, CDR2 FQGNSA. This CDR3 is CASRTGLAGVGKNIQYF. The DNA of the CDR3 is TGTGCCAGCAGGACTGGACTAGCGGGAGTAGGCAAAAACATTCAGTACTTC.

This clonotype was detected ten times or more. The chain couples TRBV7-2 to TRBJ2-7, with D possibly being TRBD2 (5 bases). The CDR3 has 14 amino acids. The V end lost 6 bases, the J end lost 6 bases, and 18 bases lay between the germline ends. Germline CDR1 and CDR2: SGHTA and FQGNSA. CDR3 in amino acids: CASRLPGTRSEQYF. In nucleotides, the CDR3 is TGTGCCAGCAGACTCCCGGGAACGCGTAGCGAGCAGTACTTC. The full variable domain, rest sourced from reference TRBV7-2 and TRBJ2-7, is GAGVSQSPSNKVTEKGKDVELRCDPISGHTALYWYRQSLGQGLEFLIYFQGNSAPDKSGLPSDRFSAERTGGSVSTLTIQRTQQEDSAVYLCASRLPGTRSEQYFGPGTRLTVT.

This clonotype was observed at least ten times. The rearrangement joins TRBV5-1 to TRBJ1-4, with D unclear. V gave up 4 bases and J gave up 8 bases, with 15 bases separating them. Germline V gene lookup returns CDR1 SGHRS and CDR2 YFSETQ. The CDR3 extends over 14 amino acids. For the CDR3, the DNA is TGCGCCAGCAGCCGAGTACCGCGGGAGGAAAAACTGTTTTTT. As protein: CASSRVPREEKLFF.

In its sample, this clonotype was seen many times. The rearrangement links TRBV5-1 to TRBJ2-4; no clear D gene. CDR1 is SGHRS and CDR2 is YFSETQ in the germline V gene. CDR3 length: 14 residues. The V end lost 0 bases, the J end lost 6 bases, and 10 bases lay between the germline ends. CDR3 amino acids: CASSLVPQTNIQYF. Written as DNA, the CDR3 is TGCGCCAGCAGCTTGGTGCCCCAAACAAACATTCAGTACTTC.

This clonotype appeared many times. This chain joins TRBV4-3 and TRBJ1-4, with D possibly being TRBD1 (6 bases). CDR1 LGHNA and CDR2 YSLEER come from the germline V gene. V lost 0 bases and J lost 6, with 14 bases in between. CDR3 size: 16 residues. CDR3 bases: TGCGCCAGCAGCCAAGATCCCCCACAGGGTCATGAAAAACTGTTTTTT. This gives the protein CASSQDPPQGHEKLFF.

This clonotype was recorded many times. The chain joins TRBV29-1 to TRBJ2-3; a weak D match, TRBD2 (6 bases). The CDR3 length is 14 residues. Germline V gene lookup returns CDR1 SQVTM and CDR2 ANQGSEA. Between the trimmed V and J ends, which lost 2 bases and 1 base, there was a span of 10 bases. The CDR3 DNA follows: TGCAGCGTTGAATCGGGGGTTGGCACAGATACGCAGTATTTT. It encodes CSVESGVGTDTQYF.

A note on this clonotype: One base away lies a much larger clone, so this may be a sequencing read error. The missing conserved phenylalanine or tryptophan at the end of this CDR3 makes a read error likely. This chain links TRBV5-1 with TRBJ2-5; the match to TRBD2 covers 8 bases. Looked up from germline, CDR1 is SGHRS and CDR2 is YFSETQ. Trimming cost V 3 bases and J 0 bases; bases outside gene matches: 7. The CDR3 has 16 amino acids. The CDR3, as DNA: TGCGCCAGCAGCTCACCCGGGGGGGCGGACCAAGAGACCCAGTACTCC. Protein: CASSSPGGADQETQYS.

This clonotype was seen many times. The chain recombines TRBV2 with TRBJ1-1; D gene uncertain. Trimming took off 7 bases at V and 2 bases at J, with 11 bases between the two ends. CDR1 is SNHLY, CDR2 FYNNEI, per germline. The CDR3 spans 13 residues. The CDR3 region is CASKRSSNTEAFF. The CDR3, as DNA: TGTGCCAGCAAACGGAGCTCAAACACTGAAGCTTTCTTT.

This clonotype was seen many times. This rearrangement joins TRBV28 to TRBJ2-3; perhaps D is TRBD1 or TRBD2 (6 bases each). Looked up from germline, CDR1 is MDHEN and CDR2 is SYDVKM. V dropped 2 bases and J dropped 3 bases, with 12 bases sitting between them. The CDR3 is 15 amino acids. The CDR3: CASSLGGRTTDTQYF. DNA for the CDR3: TGTGCCAGCAGTTTAGGGGGGCGGACTACAGATACGCAGTATTTT.

This clonotype was recorded at least ten times. This rearrangement joins TRBV29-1 to TRBJ2-5; D is tentatively TRBD1 or TRBD2 (6 bases each). This CDR3 contains 14 residues. Between the trimmed V and J ends, which lost 2 bases and 9 bases, there was a span of 19 bases. Looked up from germline, CDR1 is SQVTM and CDR2 is ANQGSEA. The CDR3 nucleotides read TGCAGCGTTGAACACGGGAGTGGGGGCAGGGCCCAGTACTTC. It encodes CSVEHGSGGRAQYF.

This clonotype was observed many times. The V gene is TRBV20-1, the J gene TRBJ2-1, with D perhaps TRBD2 (6 bases). The CDR3 runs to 14 residues. Deletions cut 3 bases from V and 5 bases from J, with 14 bases between. Germline CDR1 reads DFQATT; CDR2 reads SNEGSKA (reference sequence). The CDR3, as DNA: TGCAGTGCTAGGCATGCGGGGCTAGACAATGAGCAGTTCTTC. This translates into CSARHAGLDNEQFF.

In its sample, this clonotype was seen many times. V is TRBV11-2 and J is TRBJ1-6, with a possible D match to TRBD1 (6 bases). V lost 5 bases and J 9 bases, leaving 14 bases between the germline ends. Germline V gene sequence: CDR1 SGHAT, CDR2 FQNNGV. The CDR3 is 14 residues long. In DNA, the CDR3 is TGTGCCAGCAGCCCGCGGGGGCTAGGTTCACCCCTCCACTTT. It is translated as CASSPRGLGSPLHF.

This clonotype has just a few counts. The chain recombines TRBV10-3 with TRBJ1-3; 7 nucleotides agree with TRBD1. The CDR3 contains 15 residues. The V segment lost 7 bases and the J segment 0 bases; nucleotides outside the gene matches: 6. Germline lookup yields CDR1 ENHRY and CDR2 SYGVKD. CDR3 sequence: CAINSGTDSGNTIYF. As DNA, the CDR3 is TGTGCCATCAACTCCGGGACAGACTCTGGAAACACCATATATTTT.

This clonotype appeared many times. The chain couples TRBV9 to TRBJ2-1, with 12 positions matching TRBD2. V lost 1 base and J lost 10; bases outside the gene matches: 6. This CDR3 contains 15 residues. Germline V gene data show CDR1 as SGDLS and CDR2 as YYNGEE. The CDR3 loop is CASSVSSGRVEEQFF. The CDR3 coding sequence is TGTGCCAGCAGCGTATCTAGCGGGAGGGTTGAAGAGCAGTTCTTC.

In its sample, this clonotype was seen many times. V is TRBV5-1 and J is TRBJ2-1; D might be TRBD2 (7 bases). The CDR3 runs 15 residues. V shed 5 bases and J shed 8 bases, with 20 bases lying between them. Germline V gives CDR1 SGHRS, CDR2 YFSETQ. CDR3 residues: CASSPLAVGGDEQFF. CDR3 coding DNA: TGCGCCAGCAGTCCCCTAGCGGTGGGGGGCGATGAGCAGTTCTTC.

As to this clonotype: A read error is possible here, since a much larger clone lies one base away. The chain carries TRBV28 and TRBJ2-1, with 13 bases aligning to TRBD2. Germline V gene sequence: CDR1 MDHEN, CDR2 SYDVKM. The CDR3 contains 16 residues. V was pared by 2 bases and J by 12 bases, with 10 bases of the junction left unmatched. This CDR3 is CASSLTQGLAGAPQFF. CDR3 sequence (DNA): TGTGCCAGCAGTTTAACCCAAGGACTAGCGGGAGCTCCGCAGTTCTTC.

This clonotype has ten or more counts. V and J are TRBV7-3 and TRBJ2-3; 9 nucleotides align to TRBD2. CDR1 is SGHTA and CDR2 is FQGTGA in the germline V gene. The trim removed 1 base at V and 4 bases at J, leaving 6 bases unmatched. This CDR3 has 16 residues. The CDR3 here is CASSLRASGNPDTQYF. The CDR3 nucleotides read TGTGCCAGCAGCTTAAGGGCTAGCGGGAACCCAGATACGCAGTATTTT.

This clonotype was seen many times. V usage is TRBV5-1 and J usage is TRBJ2-7; TRBD1 matches 8 bases. V lost 0 bases to trimming and J lost 1 base; unmatched junction nucleotides: 6. CDR3 length: 16 amino acids. Germline CDR1 is SGHRS and CDR2 is YFSETQ. This CDR3 is CASSLGFGTGSYEQYF. CDR3 bases: TGCGCCAGCAGCTTGGGGTTCGGGACAGGATCCTACGAGCAGTACTTC.

This clonotype was seen at least ten times. This chain joins TRBV7-6 and TRBJ1-1, with TRBD1 matching over 8 bases. The CDR3 spans 19 residues. Germline V gene lookup returns CDR1 SGHVS and CDR2 FNYEAQ. Losses at the gene ends were 5 bases for V and 0 bases for J; bases not matched to a gene: 17. CDR3 sequence reads: CASSAAGWTGTYMNTEAFF. The DNA for the CDR3 is TGTGCCAGCAGCGCAGCGGGCTGGACAGGGACCTACATGAACACTGAAGCTTTCTTT.

This clonotype has at least ten counts. V gene TRBV4-2 combines with J gene TRBJ2-1; 7 bases map to TRBD2. CDR1 LGHNA and CDR2 YNFKEQ come from the germline V gene. The V and J ends lost 0 bases and 3 bases, in that order; junction bases with no gene match: 11. The length of the CDR3 is 18 residues. CDR3 coding DNA: TGTGCCAGCAGCCAAGATTGGAGGGCGGGAGTCGGCTACAATGAGCAGTTCTTC. Translating it yields CASSQDWRAGVGYNEQFF.

In this sample, this clonotype turned up a few times. V is TRBV27 and J is TRBJ2-2; TRBD1 is a possible D gene (6 bases). Looked up from germline, CDR1 is MNHEY and CDR2 is SMNVEV (reference sequence). Trimming shortened V by 3 bases and J by 0 bases, and 11 bases separated the two germline ends. The CDR3 spans 16 residues. CDR3: CASSLRGTTNTGELFF. In DNA, the CDR3 is TGTGCCAGCAGTTTGAGGGGGACAACGAACACCGGGGAGCTGTTTTTT.

This clonotype was picked up many times. V usage is TRBV5-1 and J usage is TRBJ2-3; D remains ambiguous. The germline V gene has CDR1 SGHRS and CDR2 YFSETQ. CDR3 length: 16 amino acids. Between the trimmed V and J ends, which lost 0 bases and 3 bases, there was a span of 14 bases. CDR3 protein: CASSLASGVGTDTQYF. CDR3 DNA sequence: TGCGCCAGCAGCTTGGCTTCGGGCGTCGGAACAGATACGCAGTATTTT.

This clonotype came up many times. The chain recombines TRBV7-2 with TRBJ2-5; 7 nucleotides agree with TRBD1. The ends lost 6 bases at V and 5 bases at J; junction bases unmatched: 9. Germline V gene lookup returns CDR1 SGHTA and CDR2 FQGNSA. CDR3 length equals 14 residues. CDR3 nucleotides: TGTGCCAGCAGGGACCCAGGGGGTGGGGAGACCCAGTACTTC. Translated, it gives CASRDPGGGETQYF.

This clonotype was recorded many times. V is TRBV5-5 and J is TRBJ2-1; 9 bases agree with TRBD2. This CDR3 is built from 17 residues. CDR1 is SGHKS, CDR2 YYEKEE, per germline (reference sequence). V gave up 0 bases and J gave up 7 bases; unmatched junction bases: 11. The CDR3 sequence is CASSLVYSGSARNEQFF. In DNA form, the CDR3 reads TGTGCCAGCAGCTTGGTTTATAGCGGGAGCGCCCGAAATGAGCAGTTCTTC.